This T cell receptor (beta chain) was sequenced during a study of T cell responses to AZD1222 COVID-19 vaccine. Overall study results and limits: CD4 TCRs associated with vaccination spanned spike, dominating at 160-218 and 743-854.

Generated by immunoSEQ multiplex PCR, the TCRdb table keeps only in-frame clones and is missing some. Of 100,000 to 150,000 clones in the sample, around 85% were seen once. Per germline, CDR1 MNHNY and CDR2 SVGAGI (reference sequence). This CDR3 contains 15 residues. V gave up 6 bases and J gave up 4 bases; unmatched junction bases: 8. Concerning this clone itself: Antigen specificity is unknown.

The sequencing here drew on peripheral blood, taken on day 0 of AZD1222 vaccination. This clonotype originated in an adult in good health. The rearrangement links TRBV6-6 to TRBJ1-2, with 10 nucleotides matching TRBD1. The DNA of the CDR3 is TGTGCCAGCAGAGACCCGGGACAGGGGTCCTATGGCTACACCTTC. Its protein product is CASRDPGQGSYGYTF.